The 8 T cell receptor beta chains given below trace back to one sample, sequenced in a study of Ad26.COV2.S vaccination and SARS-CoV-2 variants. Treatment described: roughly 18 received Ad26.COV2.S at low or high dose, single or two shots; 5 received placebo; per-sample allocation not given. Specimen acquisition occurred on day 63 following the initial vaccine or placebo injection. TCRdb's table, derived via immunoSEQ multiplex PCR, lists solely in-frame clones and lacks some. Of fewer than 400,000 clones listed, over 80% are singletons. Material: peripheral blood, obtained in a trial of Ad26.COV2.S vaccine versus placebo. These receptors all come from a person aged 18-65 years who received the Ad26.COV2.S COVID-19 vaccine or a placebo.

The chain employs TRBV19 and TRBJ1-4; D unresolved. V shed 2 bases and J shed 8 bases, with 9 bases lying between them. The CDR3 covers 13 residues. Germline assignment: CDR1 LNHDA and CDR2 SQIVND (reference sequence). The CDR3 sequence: CASSISAGEKLFF. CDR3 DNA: TGTGCCAGTAGTATATCGGCCGGCGAAAAACTGTTTTTT.

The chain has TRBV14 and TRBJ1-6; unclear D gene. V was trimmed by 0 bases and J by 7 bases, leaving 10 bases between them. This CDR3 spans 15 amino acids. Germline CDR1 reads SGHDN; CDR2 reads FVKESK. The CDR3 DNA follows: TGTGCCAGCAGCCAAGATAACCTCCCCAATTCACCCCTCCACTTT. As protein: CASSQDNLPNSPLHF.

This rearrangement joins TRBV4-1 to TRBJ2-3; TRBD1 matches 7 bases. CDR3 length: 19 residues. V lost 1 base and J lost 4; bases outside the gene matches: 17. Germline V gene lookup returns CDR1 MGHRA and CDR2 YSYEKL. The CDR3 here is CASSQGGSTGQGSPDTQYF. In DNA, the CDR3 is TGCGCCAGCAGCCAAGGAGGGTCGACAGGGCAGGGGAGTCCAGATACGCAGTATTTT.

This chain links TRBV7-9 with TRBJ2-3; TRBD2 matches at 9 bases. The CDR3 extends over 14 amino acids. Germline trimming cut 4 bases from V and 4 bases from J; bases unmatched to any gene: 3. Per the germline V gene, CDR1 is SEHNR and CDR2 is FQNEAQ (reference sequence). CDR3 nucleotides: TGTGCCAGCAGCTCGGGACTAGCATCAGATACGCAGTATTTT. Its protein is CASSSGLASDTQYF.

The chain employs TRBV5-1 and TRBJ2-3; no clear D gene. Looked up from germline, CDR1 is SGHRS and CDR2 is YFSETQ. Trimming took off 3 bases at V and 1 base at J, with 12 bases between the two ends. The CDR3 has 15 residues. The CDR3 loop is CASSSRGIGTDTQYF. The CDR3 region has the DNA TGCGCCAGCAGCTCCAGAGGAATAGGCACAGATACGCAGTATTTT.

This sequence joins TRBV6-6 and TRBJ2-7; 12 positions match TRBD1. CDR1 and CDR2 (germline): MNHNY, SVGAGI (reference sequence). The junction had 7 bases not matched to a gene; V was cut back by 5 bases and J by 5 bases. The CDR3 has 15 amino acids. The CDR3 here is CASSDTGTGGHEQYF. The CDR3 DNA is TGTGCCAGCAGTGACACCGGGACAGGGGGCCACGAGCAGTACTTC.

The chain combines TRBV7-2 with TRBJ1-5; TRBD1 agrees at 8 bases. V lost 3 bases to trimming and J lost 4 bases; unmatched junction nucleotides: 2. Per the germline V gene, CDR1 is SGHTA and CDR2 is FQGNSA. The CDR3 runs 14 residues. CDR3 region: CASSFRQGNQPQHF. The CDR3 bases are TGTGCCAGCAGCTTTAGACAGGGGAATCAGCCCCAGCATTTT.

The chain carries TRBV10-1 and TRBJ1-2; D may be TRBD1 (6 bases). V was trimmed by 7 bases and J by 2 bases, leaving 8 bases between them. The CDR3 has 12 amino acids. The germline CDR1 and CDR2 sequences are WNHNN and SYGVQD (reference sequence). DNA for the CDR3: TGCGCCAGCATGGGACAAAACTATGGCTACACCTTC. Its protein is CASMGQNYGYTF.